This T cell receptor (beta chain) was profiled in a study of cytotoxic CD8 clonotypes in ibrutinib-treated CLL. Germline V lookup: CDR1 SQVTM, CDR2 ANQGSEA. This CDR3 has 13 residues. The ends were cut back, 5 bases at V and 8 bases at J, with 16 bases in the middle. Profiling relied on immunoSEQ multiplex PCR, and the TCRdb table lists in-frame clones only, not all of them. The table records about 68,000 clones, around 68% of them present only once. The sequence derives from a human donor with chronic lymphocytic leukemia. Sequenced material: PBMCs, taken after 12 months of ibrutinib treatment. This rearrangement joins TRBV29-1 to TRBJ2-1; D may be TRBD2 (6 bases). The CDR3 DNA reads as TGCAGCGTTAGGCGGGGATTGGGAGATGAGCAGTTCTTC. Its protein product is CSVRRGLGDEQFF.